These T cell receptor beta chains were read from a single sample in a study of shared clonotypes between healthy human individuals. This table comes from immunoSEQ multiplex PCR, and its TCRdb copy is limited to in-frame clones, with some not included. In the table there are 700,000 to 950,000 clones, roughly 96% of which are singletons. The sample consisted of naive CD8+ T cells sorted from blood. The receptors shown here come from a man between 25 and 39 years old in good health. CDR3s include the opening cysteine and the closing phenylalanine or tryptophan. Fields, in order: J gene, clone size, CDR3 length, D gene, V gene, CDR3 DNA, CDR3 protein. A D gene is named only where the DNA matches it firmly. Size is stated for part of the rows, as once, few or many counts, or as a class when the clone is expanded.

J: TRBJ1-2
size: .
length: 13
D: .
V: TRBV28
DNA: TGTGCCAGCAGTCCTGTTACGTTTGCTGGCTACACCTTC
CDR3: CASSPVTFAGYTF

J: TRBJ2-3
size: .
length: 13
D: .
V: TRBV27
DNA: TGTGCCAGCAATCCCGCTAGCACAGATACGCAGTATTTT
CDR3: CASNPASTDTQYF

J: TRBJ2-3
size: .
length: 15
D: .
V: TRBV28
DNA: TGTGCCAGCAGTCGGACTTTGAGCGGCACAGATACGCAGTATTTT
CDR3: CASSRTLSGTDTQYF

J: TRBJ2-1
size: .
length: 12
D: .
V: TRBV6-6
DNA: TGTGCCAGCACTAATAACCCCCATGAGCAGTTCTTC
CDR3: CASTNNPHEQFF

J: TRBJ2-1
size: .
length: 15
D: .
V: TRBV10-1
DNA: TGCGCCAGCAGTGAGTCCCAAAGCTCCTACAATGAGCAGTTCTTC
CDR3: CASSESQSSYNEQFF

J: TRBJ2-4
size: .
length: 13
D: .
V: TRBV14
DNA: TGTGCCAGCAGCCAGACAGCCAAAAACATTCAGTACTTC
CDR3: CASSQTAKNIQYF

J: TRBJ2-1
size: .
length: 17
D: .
V: TRBV5-1
DNA: TGCGCCAGCAGCTTGGCCTCAGGTTTAGCCTCCTACAATGAGCAGTTCTTC
CDR3: CASSLASGLASYNEQFF

J: TRBJ2-4
size: .
length: 17
D: TRBD1
V: TRBV7-9
DNA: TGTGCCAGCAGCTTATCTAACAGGGGAATAGCCAAAAACATTCAGTACTTC
CDR3: CASSLSNRGIAKNIQYF

J: TRBJ2-4
size: .
length: 17
D: .
V: TRBV4-1
DNA: TGCGCCAGCAGCCAAGAAGGGGGGCAGGGGGCCAAAAACATTCAGTACTTC
CDR3: CASSQEGGQGAKNIQYF

J: TRBJ1-3
size: few
length: 16
D: .
V: TRBV18
DNA: TGTGCCAGCTTCACGGGAAGGGGACTGTCTGGAAACACCATATATTTT
CDR3: CASFTGRGLSGNTIYF

J: TRBJ2-2
size: .
length: 12
D: .
V: TRBV5-4
DNA: TGTGCCAGCAGGGAGGGTACCGGGGAGCTGTTTTTT
CDR3: CASREGTGELFF

J: TRBJ2-5
size: .
length: 18
D: TRBD2
V: TRBV28
DNA: TGTGCCAGCAGTTTACGGTCCGGACTAGCGGGACTCCGTGAGACCCAGTACTTC
CDR3: CASSLRSGLAGLRETQYF

J: TRBJ2-3
size: .
length: 16
D: TRBD2
V: TRBV7-2
DNA: TGTGCCAGCAGCCCGGGACTAGCGGGAGGTGGAGATACGCAGTATTTT
CDR3: CASSPGLAGGGDTQYF

J: TRBJ1-4
size: .
length: 13
D: .
V: TRBV7-9
DNA: TGTGCCAGCAGCTTATTCAGTAATGAAAAACTGTTTTTT
CDR3: CASSLFSNEKLFF

J: TRBJ1-1
size: .
length: 14
D: .
V: TRBV4-3
DNA: TGCGCCAGCAGCCAAACTCTTCTTCCGGGAAGGGTTTTCTTT
CDR3: CASSQTLLPGRVFF

J: TRBJ2-7
size: .
length: 13
D: .
V: TRBV7-9
DNA: TGTGCCAGCAGCCAAAGAACAGCCTACGAGCAGTACTTC
CDR3: CASSQRTAYEQYF

J: TRBJ1-1
size: once
length: 13
D: .
V: TRBV7-9
DNA: TGTGCCAGCAGCTTAGAGGGGAACACTGAAGCTTTCTTT
CDR3: CASSLEGNTEAFF

J: TRBJ1-1
size: .
length: 16
D: .
V: TRBV6-4
DNA: TGTGCCAGCAGTGACTCAAGGGGGGGCAGGAACACTGAAGCTTTCTTT
CDR3: CASSDSRGGRNTEAFF

J: TRBJ2-1
size: .
length: 15
D: .
V: TRBV9
DNA: TGTGCCAGCTCCGTTGGGGATAGGACCTACAATGAGCAGTTCTTC
CDR3: CASSVGDRTYNEQFF

J: TRBJ2-7
size: .
length: 15
D: .
V: TRBV5-1
DNA: TGCGCCAGCAGACTGACTAGTGGGGACAACTACGAGCAGTACTTC
CDR3: CASRLTSGDNYEQYF

J: TRBJ1-2
size: .
length: 14
D: TRBD1
V: TRBV5-4
DNA: TGTGCCAGCAGCTTAACAGGGGGAGGCTATGGCTACACCTTC
CDR3: CASSLTGGGYGYTF

J: TRBJ2-7
size: .
length: 14
D: .
V: TRBV7-2
DNA: TGTGCCAGCAGCGCCGGACTACTCTCCTACGAGCAGTACTTC
CDR3: CASSAGLLSYEQYF

J: TRBJ2-1
size: .
length: 15
D: TRBD1
V: TRBV11-2
DNA: TGTGCCAGCAGCTTACAGGGGGCCCTAAACAATGAGCAGTTCTTC
CDR3: CASSLQGALNNEQFF

J: TRBJ1-1
size: .
length: 11
D: .
V: TRBV6-5
DNA: TGTGCCAGCAGTCTAGGCACTGAAGCTTTCTTT
CDR3: CASSLGTEAFF

J: TRBJ1-3
size: .
length: 16
D: TRBD1
V: TRBV15
DNA: TGTGCCACCAGCCGGGGACAGGGGGCATCTGGAAACACCATATATTTT
CDR3: CATSRGQGASGNTIYF

J: TRBJ2-7
size: .
length: 15
D: .
V: TRBV27
DNA: TGTGCCAGCAGTTTAGGGCGTCAGGGAATCTACGAGCAGTACTTC
CDR3: CASSLGRQGIYEQYF

J: TRBJ2-7
size: .
length: 14
D: TRBD1
V: TRBV27
DNA: TGTGCCAGCAGTTATGGGACAGGGTCCTACGAGCAGTACTTC
CDR3: CASSYGTGSYEQYF

J: TRBJ2-7
size: .
length: 15
D: TRBD1
V: TRBV28
DNA: TGTGCCAGCAGTCCGAGACAGGGTGGGGCCTACGAGCAGTACTTC
CDR3: CASSPRQGGAYEQYF

J: TRBJ2-7
size: once
length: 14
D: TRBD1
V: TRBV5-1
DNA: TGCGCCAGCGACTTGGGACAGGGGGAATACGAGCAGTACTTC
CDR3: CASDLGQGEYEQYF

J: TRBJ2-7
size: .
length: 14
D: .
V: TRBV7-6
DNA: TGTGCCAGCAGCTTACTGCCAGAACTTTGGGAGCAGTACTTC
CDR3: CASSLLPELWEQYF

J: TRBJ2-7
size: .
length: 13
D: .
V: TRBV5-4
DNA: TGTGCCAGCAGCCTCAGGGGAACCCACGAGCAGTACTTC
CDR3: CASSLRGTHEQYF

J: TRBJ2-7
size: .
length: 14
D: .
V: TRBV18
DNA: TGTGCCAGCTCACCAACGGTCAGCTCCTACGAGCAGTACTTC
CDR3: CASSPTVSSYEQYF

J: TRBJ2-7
size: .
length: 14
D: .
V: TRBV13
DNA: TGTGCCAGCAGCCCCCATACCCCGACCTACGAGCAGTACTTC
CDR3: CASSPHTPTYEQYF

J: TRBJ2-5
size: once
length: 12
D: .
V: TRBV11-2
DNA: TGTGCCAGCAGCCCTATCGGGGAGACCCAGTACTTC
CDR3: CASSPIGETQYF

J: TRBJ2-1
size: .
length: 15
D: TRBD2
V: TRBV7-9
DNA: TGTGCCAGCAGCTTAGGGCTAGCGGGAAACGATGAGCAGTTCTTC
CDR3: CASSLGLAGNDEQFF

J: TRBJ2-2
size: .
length: 16
D: TRBD2
V: TRBV27
DNA: TGTGCCAGCAGTTTAAATTTGGGACTAGATACCGGGGAGCTGTTTTTT
CDR3: CASSLNLGLDTGELFF